The T cell receptor (beta chain) under discussion was sequenced for a study of control samples from healthy donors and cancer patients. The V and J ends lost 5 bases and 0 bases respectively, with 8 bases between them. The germline V gene encodes CDR1 SGHTA and CDR2 FQGNSA. The CDR3 spans 14 residues. Assay: immunoSEQ multiplex PCR; the TCRdb copy retains only in-frame clones and omits some. The sample shows 130,000 or so clones, 85% to 95% of them seen only once. The origin of this receptor is a man aged 35 to 55 in good health. Sequencing used blood. This sequence joins TRBV7-2 and TRBJ1-3; perhaps TRBD1 as D (5 bases). The CDR3 DNA is TGTGCCAGCAGCGTACAGGACTCTGGAAACACCATATATTTT. Translation: CASSVQDSGNTIYF. The full variable domain, with the rest looked up from reference TRBV7-2 and TRBJ1-3, is GAGVSQSPSNKVTEKGKDVELRCDPISGHTALYWYRQSLGQGLEFLIYFQGNSAPDKSGLPSDRFSAERTGGSVSTLTIQRTQQEDSAVYLCASSVQDSGNTIYFGEGSWLTVV.